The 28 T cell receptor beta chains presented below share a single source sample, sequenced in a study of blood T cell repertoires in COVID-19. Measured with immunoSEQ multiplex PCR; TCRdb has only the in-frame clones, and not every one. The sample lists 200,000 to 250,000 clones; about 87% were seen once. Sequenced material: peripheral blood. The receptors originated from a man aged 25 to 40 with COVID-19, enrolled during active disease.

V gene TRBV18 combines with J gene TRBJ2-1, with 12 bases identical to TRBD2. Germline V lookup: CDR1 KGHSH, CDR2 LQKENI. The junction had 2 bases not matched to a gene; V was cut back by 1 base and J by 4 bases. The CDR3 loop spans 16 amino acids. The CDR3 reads CASSPQTSGSYNEQFF. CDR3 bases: TGTGCCAGCTCACCACAGACTAGCGGGAGTTACAATGAGCAGTTCTTC.

CDR3 bases: TGTGCCAGCTTAGCGGAGGACACCTACAATGAGCAGTTCTTC. Translation: CASLAEDTYNEQFF. The chain carries TRBV28 and TRBJ2-1, with a weak D call TRBD2 (6 bases). Germline CDR1 and CDR2: MDHEN and SYDVKM. The CDR3 totals 14 residues. V was clipped by 8 bases and J by 2 bases, with 13 bases between them.

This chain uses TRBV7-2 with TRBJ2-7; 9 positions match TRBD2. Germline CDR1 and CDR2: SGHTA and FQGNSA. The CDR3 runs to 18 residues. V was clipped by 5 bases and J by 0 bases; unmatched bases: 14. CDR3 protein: CASSPRGGGAGGSYEQYF. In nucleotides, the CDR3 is TGTGCCAGCAGCCCGCGCGGTGGTGGAGCGGGGGGCTCCTACGAGCAGTACTTC.

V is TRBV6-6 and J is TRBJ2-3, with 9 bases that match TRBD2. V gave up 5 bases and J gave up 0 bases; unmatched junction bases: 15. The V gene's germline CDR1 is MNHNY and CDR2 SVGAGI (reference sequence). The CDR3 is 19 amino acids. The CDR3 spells CASSPSAGGRSSSTDTQYF. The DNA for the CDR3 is TGTGCCAGCAGTCCCTCAGCGGGGGGCAGATCGTCTAGCACAGATACGCAGTATTTT.

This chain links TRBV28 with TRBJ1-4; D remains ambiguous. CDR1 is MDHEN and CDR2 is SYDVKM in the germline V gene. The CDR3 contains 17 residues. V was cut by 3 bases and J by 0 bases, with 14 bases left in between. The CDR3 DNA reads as TGTGCCAGCAGTTTGTGGACTTCCCCCCCAACTAATGAAAAACTGTTTTTT. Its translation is CASSLWTSPPTNEKLFF.

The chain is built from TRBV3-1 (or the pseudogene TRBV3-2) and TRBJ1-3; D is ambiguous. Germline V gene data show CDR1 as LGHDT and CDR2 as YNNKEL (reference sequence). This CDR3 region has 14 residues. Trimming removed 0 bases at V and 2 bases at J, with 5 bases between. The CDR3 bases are TGTGCCAGCAGCCAAGACGCGACTGGAAACACCATATATTTT. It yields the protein CASSQDATGNTIYF.

The CDR3 region has the DNA TGTGCCTTCGACAGGGGGTTTGGTAGCAATCAGCCCCAGCATTTT. Its translation is CAFDRGFGSNQPQHF. The chain is built from TRBV30 and TRBJ1-5; 9 nucleotides agree with TRBD1. CDR1 is GTSNPN, CDR2 SVGIG, per germline (reference sequence). The CDR3 has 15 residues. Trimming cost V 7 bases and J 0 bases; bases outside gene matches: 7.

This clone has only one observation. The CDR3 sequence is CASSYGGYEAFF. As DNA, the CDR3 is TGTGCCAGCAGTTACGGCGGATATGAAGCTTTCTTT. V is TRBV6-2 or TRBV6-3 and J is TRBJ1-1, with D unclear. This CDR3 comprises 12 residues. Germline loops: CDR1 MNHEY, CDR2 SVGEGT. V was cut by 2 bases and J by 7 bases, with 8 bases left in between.

The CDR3 nucleotides read TGTGCCAGCAGCTCAGGCGGGGCAGGGAAAGCTTTCTTT. It encodes CASSSGGAGKAFF. The gene calls are TRBV7-3 and TRBJ1-1; TRBD1 is a possible D gene (5 bases). CDR3 length: 13 residues. The V gene's germline CDR1 is SGHTA and CDR2 FQGTGA. The V end lost 4 bases, the J end lost 9 bases, and 15 bases lay between the germline ends.

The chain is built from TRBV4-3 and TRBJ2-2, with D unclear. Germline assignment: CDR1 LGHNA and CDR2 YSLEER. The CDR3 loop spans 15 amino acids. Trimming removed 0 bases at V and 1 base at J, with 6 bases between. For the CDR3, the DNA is TGCGCCAGCAGCCAAGAGCGGCGGAACACCGGGGAGCTGTTTTTT. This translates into CASSQERRNTGELFF.

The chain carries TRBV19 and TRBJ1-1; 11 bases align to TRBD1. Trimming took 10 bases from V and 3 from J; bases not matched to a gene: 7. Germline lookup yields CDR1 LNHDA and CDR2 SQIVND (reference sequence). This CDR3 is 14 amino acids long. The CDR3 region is CATREGQGDTEAFF. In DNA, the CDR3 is TGTGCCACCAGAGAGGGACAGGGGGACACTGAAGCTTTCTTT.

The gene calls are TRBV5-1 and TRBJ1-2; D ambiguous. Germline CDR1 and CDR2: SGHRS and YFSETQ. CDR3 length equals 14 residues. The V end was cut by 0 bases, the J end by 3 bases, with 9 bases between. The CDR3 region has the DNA TGCGCCAGCAGCTTGGGAAGCGGGGACTATGGCTACACCTTC. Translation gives CASSLGSGDYGYTF.

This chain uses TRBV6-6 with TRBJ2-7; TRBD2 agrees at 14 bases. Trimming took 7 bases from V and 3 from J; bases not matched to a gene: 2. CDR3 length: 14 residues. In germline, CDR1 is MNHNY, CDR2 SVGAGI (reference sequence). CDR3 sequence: CASNGLAGGYEQYF. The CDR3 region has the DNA TGTGCCAGCAATGGACTAGCGGGAGGCTACGAGCAGTACTTC.

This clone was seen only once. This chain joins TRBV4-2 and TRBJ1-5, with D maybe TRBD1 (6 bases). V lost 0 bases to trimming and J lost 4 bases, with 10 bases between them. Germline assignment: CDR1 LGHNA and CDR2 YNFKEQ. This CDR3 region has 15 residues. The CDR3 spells CASSQDGTTNQPQHF. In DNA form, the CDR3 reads TGTGCCAGCAGCCAAGATGGGACAACTAATCAGCCCCAGCATTTT.

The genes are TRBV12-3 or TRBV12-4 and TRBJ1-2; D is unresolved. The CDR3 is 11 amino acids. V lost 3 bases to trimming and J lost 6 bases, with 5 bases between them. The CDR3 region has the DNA TGTGCCAGCAGTTTGGGAGATGGCTACACCTTC. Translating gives CASSLGDGYTF.

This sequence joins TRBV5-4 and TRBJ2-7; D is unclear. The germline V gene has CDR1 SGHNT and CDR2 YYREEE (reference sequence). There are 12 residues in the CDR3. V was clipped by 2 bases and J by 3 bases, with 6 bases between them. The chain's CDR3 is CASSLGGYEQYF. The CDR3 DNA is TGTGCCAGCAGCTTAGGCGGCTACGAGCAGTACTTC. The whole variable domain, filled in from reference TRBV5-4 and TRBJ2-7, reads ETGVTQSPTHLIKTRGQQVTLRCSSQSGHNTVSWYQQALGQGPQFIFQYYREEENGRGNFPPRFSGLQFPNYSSELNVNALELDDSALYLCASSLGGYEQYFGPGTRLTVT.

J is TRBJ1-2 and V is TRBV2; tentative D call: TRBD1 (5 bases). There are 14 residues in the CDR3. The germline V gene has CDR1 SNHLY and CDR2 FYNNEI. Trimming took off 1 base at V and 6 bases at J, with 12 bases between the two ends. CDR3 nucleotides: TGTGCCAGCAGTGAAGTGGGCAGGGCGAATGGCTACACCTTC. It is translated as CASSEVGRANGYTF.

CDR3 DNA: TGTGCCAGCAGCTTCGGGACAGGGTCAAGTGAGCAGTTCTTC. As protein: CASSFGTGSSEQFF. V usage is TRBV11-3 and J usage is TRBJ2-1, with 9 bases that match TRBD1. CDR3 length: 14 amino acids. The V and J ends lost 3 bases and 9 bases, in that order; junction bases with no gene match: 6. The V gene's germline CDR1 is SGHNT and CDR2 YENEEA.

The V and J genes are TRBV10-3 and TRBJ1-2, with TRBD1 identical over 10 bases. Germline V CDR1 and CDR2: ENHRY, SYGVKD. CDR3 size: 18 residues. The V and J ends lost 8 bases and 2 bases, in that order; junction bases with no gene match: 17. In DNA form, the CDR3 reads TGTGCCATCGCACTGTTATCCCAGGGACAGGGGTCGAACTATGGCTACACCTTC. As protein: CAIALLSQGQGSNYGYTF.

CDR3 bases: TGTGCCAGCAGTAGACAGGGATGGAGCGAGCAGTACTTC. Encoded protein: CASSRQGWSEQYF. The rearrangement links TRBV28 to TRBJ2-7; 7 nucleotides line up with TRBD1. Germline CDR1 MDHEN, CDR2 SYDVKM. The CDR3 runs 13 residues. With V trimmed by 5 bases and J by 6 bases, 7 bases remained unmatched. Based on the CDR3 plus reference TRBV28 and TRBJ2-7, the full variable domain is DVKVTQSSRYLVKRTGEKVFLECVQDMDHENMFWYRQDPGLGLRLIYFSYDVKMKEKGDIPEGYSVSREKKERFSLILESASTNQTSMYLCASSRQGWSEQYFGPGTRLTVT.

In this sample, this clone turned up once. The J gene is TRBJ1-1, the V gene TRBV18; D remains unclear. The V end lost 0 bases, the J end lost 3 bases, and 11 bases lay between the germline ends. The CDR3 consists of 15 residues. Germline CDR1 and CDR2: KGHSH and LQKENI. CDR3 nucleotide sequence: TGTGCCAGCTCACCACCTCCTTCCGGGGACACTGAAGCTTTCTTT. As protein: CASSPPPSGDTEAFF.

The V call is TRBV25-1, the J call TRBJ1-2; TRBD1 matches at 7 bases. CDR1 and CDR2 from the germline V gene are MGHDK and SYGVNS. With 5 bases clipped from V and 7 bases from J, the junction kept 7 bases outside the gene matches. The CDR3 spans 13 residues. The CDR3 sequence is CASSNTGVGGYTF. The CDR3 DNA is TGTGCCAGCAGTAATACAGGGGTGGGTGGCTACACCTTC.

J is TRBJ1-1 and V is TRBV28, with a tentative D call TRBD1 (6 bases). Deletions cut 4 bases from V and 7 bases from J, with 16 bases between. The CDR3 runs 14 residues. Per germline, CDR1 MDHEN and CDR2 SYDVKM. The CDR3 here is CASSWNTGLVEAFF. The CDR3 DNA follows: TGTGCCAGCAGTTGGAATACAGGGTTAGTTGAAGCTTTCTTT.

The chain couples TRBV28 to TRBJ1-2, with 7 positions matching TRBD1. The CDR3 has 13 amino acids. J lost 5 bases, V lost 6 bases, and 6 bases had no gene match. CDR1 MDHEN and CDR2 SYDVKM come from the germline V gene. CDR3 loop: CASSTGTEYGYTF. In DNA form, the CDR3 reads TGTGCCAGCAGCACCGGGACAGAATATGGCTACACCTTC.

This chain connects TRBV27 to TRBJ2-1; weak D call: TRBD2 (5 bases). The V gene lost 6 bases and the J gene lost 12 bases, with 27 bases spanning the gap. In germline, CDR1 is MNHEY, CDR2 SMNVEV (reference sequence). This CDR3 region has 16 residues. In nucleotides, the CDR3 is TGTGCCAGCAGCCTGACCCGAGCGGAGCACTTATGGGTGCAGTTCTTC. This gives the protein CASSLTRAEHLWVQFF.

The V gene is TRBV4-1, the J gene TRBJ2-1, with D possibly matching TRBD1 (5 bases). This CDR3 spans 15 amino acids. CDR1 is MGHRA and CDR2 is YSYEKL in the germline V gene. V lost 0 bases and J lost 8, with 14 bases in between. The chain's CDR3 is CASSQDSGAQDEQFF. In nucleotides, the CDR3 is TGCGCCAGCAGCCAAGATAGTGGGGCGCAGGATGAGCAGTTCTTC.

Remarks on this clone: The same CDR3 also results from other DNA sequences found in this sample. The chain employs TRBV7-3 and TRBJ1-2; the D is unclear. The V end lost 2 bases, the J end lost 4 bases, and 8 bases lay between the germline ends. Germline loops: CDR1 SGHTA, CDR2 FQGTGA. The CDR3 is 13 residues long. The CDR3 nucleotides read TGTGCCAGCAGCTTAGATCGGAGCTATGGCTACACCTTC. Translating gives CASSLDRSYGYTF.

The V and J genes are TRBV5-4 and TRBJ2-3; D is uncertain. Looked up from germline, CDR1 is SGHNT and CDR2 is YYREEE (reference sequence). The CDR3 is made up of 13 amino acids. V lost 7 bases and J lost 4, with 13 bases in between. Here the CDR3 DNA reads TGTGCCAGCGCCACCCCCTCGGCAGATACGCAGTATTTT. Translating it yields CASATPSADTQYF.